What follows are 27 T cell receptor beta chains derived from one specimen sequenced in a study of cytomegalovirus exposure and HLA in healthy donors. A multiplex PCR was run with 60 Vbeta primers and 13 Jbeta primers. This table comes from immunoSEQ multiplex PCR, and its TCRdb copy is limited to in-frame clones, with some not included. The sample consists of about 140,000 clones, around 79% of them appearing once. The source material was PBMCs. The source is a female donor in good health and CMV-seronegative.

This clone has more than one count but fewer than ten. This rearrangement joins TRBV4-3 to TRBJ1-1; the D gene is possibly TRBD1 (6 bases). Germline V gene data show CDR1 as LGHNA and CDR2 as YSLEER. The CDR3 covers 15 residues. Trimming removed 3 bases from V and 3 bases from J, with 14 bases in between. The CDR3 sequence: CASSQETGLHTEAFF. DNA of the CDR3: TGCGCCAGCAGCCAGGAAACAGGGTTGCACACTGAAGCTTTCTTT.

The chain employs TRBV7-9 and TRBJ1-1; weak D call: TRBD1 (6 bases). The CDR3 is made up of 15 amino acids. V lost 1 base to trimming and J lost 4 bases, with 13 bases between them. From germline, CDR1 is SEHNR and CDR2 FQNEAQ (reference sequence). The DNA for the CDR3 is TGTGCCAGCAGCTTAGGGGGGGGCGGTAGCACTGAAGCTTTCTTT. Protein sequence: CASSLGGGGSTEAFF.

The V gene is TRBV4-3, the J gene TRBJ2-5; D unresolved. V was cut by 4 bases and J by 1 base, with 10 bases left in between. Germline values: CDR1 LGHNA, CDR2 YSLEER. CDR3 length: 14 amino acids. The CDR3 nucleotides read TGCGCCAGCAGCCGCGGCAGAATCCAAGAGACCCAGTACTTC. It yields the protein CASSRGRIQETQYF.

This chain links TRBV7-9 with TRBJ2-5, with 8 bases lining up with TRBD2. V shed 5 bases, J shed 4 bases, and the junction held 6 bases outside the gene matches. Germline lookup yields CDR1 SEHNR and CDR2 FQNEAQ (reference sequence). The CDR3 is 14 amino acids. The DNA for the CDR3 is TGTGCCAGCAGCCCAGCGGGGGTCAGAGAGACCCAGTACTTC. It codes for CASSPAGVRETQYF. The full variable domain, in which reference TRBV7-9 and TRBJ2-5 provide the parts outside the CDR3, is DTGVSQNPRHKITKRGQNVTFRCDPISEHNRLYWYRQTLGQGPEFLTYFQNEAQLEKSRLLSDRFSAERPKGSFSTLEIQRTEQGDSAMYLCASSPAGVRETQYFGPGTRLLVL.

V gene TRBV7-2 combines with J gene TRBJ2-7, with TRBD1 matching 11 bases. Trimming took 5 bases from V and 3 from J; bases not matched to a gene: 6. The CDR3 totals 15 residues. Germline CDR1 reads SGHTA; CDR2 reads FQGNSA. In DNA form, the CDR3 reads TGTGCCAGCAGCGTCGGGACAGGGGGGGTCTACGAGCAGTACTTC. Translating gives CASSVGTGGVYEQYF.

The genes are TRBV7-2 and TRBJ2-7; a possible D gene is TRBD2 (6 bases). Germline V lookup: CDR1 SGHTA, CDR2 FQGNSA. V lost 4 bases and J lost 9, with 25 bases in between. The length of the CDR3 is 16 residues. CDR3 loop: CASSSPSAWGVGGQYF. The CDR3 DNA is TGTGCCAGCAGCTCCCCATCGGCGTGGGGGGTGGGGGGGCAGTACTTC.

In nucleotides, the CDR3 is TGCAGTGCTAGACAGCAAGAGACCCAGTACTTC. It yields the protein CSARQQETQYF. The gene calls are TRBV20-1 and TRBJ2-5; D not resolved. CDR1 and CDR2 from the germline V gene are DFQATT and SNEGSKA (reference sequence). V gave up 2 bases and J gave up 2 bases, with 3 bases separating them. This CDR3 is built from 11 residues.

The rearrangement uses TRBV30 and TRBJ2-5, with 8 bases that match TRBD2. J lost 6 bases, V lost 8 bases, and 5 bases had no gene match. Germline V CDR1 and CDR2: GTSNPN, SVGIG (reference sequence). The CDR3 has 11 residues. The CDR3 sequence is CAQSGSKTQYF. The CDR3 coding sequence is TGTGCCCAGAGCGGGAGTAAGACCCAGTACTTC.

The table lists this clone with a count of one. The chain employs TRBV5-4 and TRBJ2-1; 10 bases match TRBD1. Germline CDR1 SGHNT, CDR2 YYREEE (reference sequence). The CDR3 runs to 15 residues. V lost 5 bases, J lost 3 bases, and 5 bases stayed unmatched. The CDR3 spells CASSYGTGDYNEQFF. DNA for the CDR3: TGTGCCAGCAGTTACGGGACAGGGGACTACAATGAGCAGTTCTTC.

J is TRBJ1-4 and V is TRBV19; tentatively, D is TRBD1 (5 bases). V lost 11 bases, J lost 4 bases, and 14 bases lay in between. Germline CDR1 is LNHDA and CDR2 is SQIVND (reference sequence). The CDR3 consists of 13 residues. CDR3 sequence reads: CASQGNLNEKLFF. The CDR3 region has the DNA TGTGCCTCCCAGGGCAACCTTAATGAAAAACTGTTTTTT.

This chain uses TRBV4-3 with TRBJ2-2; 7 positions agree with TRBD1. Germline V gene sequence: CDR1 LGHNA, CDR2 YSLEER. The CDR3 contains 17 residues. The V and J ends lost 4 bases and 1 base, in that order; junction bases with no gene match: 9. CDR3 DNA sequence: TGCGCCAGCAGCCGATACCTCCAGGGGGTGAACACCGGGGAGCTGTTTTTT. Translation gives CASSRYLQGVNTGELFF.

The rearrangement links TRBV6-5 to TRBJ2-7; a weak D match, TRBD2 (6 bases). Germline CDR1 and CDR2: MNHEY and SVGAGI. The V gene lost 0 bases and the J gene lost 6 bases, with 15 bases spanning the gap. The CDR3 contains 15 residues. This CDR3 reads CASSYSSTSLAEQYF. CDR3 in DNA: TGTGCCAGCAGTTACTCGAGCACTAGCCTGGCCGAGCAGTACTTC.

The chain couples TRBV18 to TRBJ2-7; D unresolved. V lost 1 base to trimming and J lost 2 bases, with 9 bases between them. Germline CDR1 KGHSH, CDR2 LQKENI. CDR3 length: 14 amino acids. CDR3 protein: CASSPRGGAYEQYF. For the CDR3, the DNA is TGTGCCAGCTCACCACGCGGCGGAGCCTACGAGCAGTACTTC.

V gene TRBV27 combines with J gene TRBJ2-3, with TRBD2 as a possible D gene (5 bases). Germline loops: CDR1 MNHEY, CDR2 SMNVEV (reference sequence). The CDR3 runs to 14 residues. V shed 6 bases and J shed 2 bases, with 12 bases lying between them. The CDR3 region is CASSRDPPTDTQYF. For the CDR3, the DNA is TGTGCCAGCAGCCGGGATCCACCCACAGATACGCAGTATTTT.

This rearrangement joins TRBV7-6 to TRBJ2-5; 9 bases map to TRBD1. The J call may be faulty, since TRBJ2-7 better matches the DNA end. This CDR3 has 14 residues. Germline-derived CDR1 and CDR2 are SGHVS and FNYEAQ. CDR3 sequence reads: CASSSPGQGGEQYF. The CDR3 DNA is TGTGCCAGCAGCTCTCCGGGACAGGGCGGCGAGCAGTACTTC.

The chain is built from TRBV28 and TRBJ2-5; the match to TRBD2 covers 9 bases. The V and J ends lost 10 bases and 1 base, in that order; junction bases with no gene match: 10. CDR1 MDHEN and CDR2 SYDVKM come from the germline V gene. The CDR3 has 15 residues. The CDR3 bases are TGTGCCACCACGGTTGGGACTAGCTCCCAAGAGACCCAGTACTTC. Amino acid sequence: CATTVGTSSQETQYF.

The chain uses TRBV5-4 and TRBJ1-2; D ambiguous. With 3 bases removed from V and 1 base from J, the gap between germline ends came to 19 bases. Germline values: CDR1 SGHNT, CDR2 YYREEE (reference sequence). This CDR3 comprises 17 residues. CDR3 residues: CASSSTRHGQLNYGYTF. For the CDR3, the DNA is TGTGCCAGCAGCTCGACGAGACACGGCCAACTTAACTATGGCTACACCTTC.

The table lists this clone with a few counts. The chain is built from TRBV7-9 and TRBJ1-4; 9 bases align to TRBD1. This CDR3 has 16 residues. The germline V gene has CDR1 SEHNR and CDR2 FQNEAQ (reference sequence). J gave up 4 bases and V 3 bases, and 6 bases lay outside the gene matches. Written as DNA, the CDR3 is TGTGCCAGCAGCTTTCAACAGGGGGCTTTTAATGAAAAACTGTTTTTT. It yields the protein CASSFQQGAFNEKLFF.

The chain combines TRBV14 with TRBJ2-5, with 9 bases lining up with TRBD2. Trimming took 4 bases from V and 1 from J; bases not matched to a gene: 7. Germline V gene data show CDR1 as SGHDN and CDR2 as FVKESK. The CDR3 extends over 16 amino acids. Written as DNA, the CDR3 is TGTGCCAGCAGCCTTGGGTTTAGCGGGAGCCAAGAGACCCAGTACTTC. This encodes CASSLGFSGSQETQYF.

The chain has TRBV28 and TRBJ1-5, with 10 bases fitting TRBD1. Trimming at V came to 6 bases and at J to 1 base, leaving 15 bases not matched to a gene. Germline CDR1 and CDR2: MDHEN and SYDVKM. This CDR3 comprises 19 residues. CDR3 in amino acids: CASRSRDRGRLRSNQPQHF. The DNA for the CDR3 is TGTGCCAGCAGGAGCCGGGACAGGGGACGTCTTAGGAGCAATCAGCCCCAGCATTTT. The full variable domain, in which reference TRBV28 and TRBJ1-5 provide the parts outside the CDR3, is DVKVTQSSRYLVKRTGEKVFLECVQDMDHENMFWYRQDPGLGLRLIYFSYDVKMKEKGDIPEGYSVSREKKERFSLILESASTNQTSMYLCASRSRDRGRLRSNQPQHFGDGTRLSIL.

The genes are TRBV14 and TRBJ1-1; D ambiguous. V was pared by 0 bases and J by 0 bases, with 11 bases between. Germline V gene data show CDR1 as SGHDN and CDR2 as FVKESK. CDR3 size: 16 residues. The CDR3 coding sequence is TGTGCCAGCAGCCAAGATCTGGGGAGAATGAACACTGAAGCTTTCTTT. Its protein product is CASSQDLGRMNTEAFF.

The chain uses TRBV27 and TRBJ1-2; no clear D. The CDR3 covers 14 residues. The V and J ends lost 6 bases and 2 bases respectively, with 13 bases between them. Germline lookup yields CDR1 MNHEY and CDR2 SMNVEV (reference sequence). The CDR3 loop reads CASSLIGGNYGYTF. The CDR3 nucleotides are TGTGCCAGCAGCCTAATTGGAGGGAACTATGGCTACACCTTC.

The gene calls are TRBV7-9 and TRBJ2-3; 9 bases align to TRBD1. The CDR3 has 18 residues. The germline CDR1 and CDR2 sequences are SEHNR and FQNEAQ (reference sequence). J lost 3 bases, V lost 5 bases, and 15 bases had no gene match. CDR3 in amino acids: CASSQEGQGFSQTDTQYF. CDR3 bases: TGTGCCAGCAGCCAAGAGGGACAGGGATTTTCTCAAACAGATACGCAGTATTTT.

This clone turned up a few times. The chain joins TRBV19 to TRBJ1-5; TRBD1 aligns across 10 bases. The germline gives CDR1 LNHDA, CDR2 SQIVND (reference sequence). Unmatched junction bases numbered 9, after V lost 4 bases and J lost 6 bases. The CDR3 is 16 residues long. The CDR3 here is CASSTIDRGLIQPQHF. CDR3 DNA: TGTGCCAGTAGTACGATCGACAGGGGGCTTATTCAGCCCCAGCATTTT.

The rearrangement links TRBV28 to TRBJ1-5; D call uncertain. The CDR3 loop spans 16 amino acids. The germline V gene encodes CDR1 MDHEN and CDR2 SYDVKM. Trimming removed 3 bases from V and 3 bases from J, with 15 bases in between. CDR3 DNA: TGTGCCAGCAGTTTTTACGGCTCCGACACCAATCAGCCCCAGCATTTT. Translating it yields CASSFYGSDTNQPQHF.

The CDR3 sequence is CASSYGGETQYF. The CDR3, as DNA: TGTGCCAGCAGTTACGGAGGAGAGACCCAGTACTTC. J is TRBJ2-5 and V is TRBV6-6; perhaps TRBD2 as D (5 bases). Germline V lookup: CDR1 MNHNY, CDR2 SVGAGI (reference sequence). The length of the CDR3 is 12 residues. Trimming removed 2 bases from V and 4 bases from J, with 5 bases in between.

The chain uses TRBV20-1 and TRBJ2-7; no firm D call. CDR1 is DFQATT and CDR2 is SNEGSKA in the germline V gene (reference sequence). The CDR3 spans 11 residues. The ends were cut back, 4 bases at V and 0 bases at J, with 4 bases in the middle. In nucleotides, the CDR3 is TGCAGTGCTACGGGCTCCTACGAGCAGTACTTC. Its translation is CSATGSYEQYF.